The clone carrying this T cell receptor (beta chain) was observed once. The antigen is unknown. The repertoire was sequenced with immunoSEQ multiplex PCR; TCRdb's copy has only in-frame clones and lacks some. Seen here are more than 110,000 clones, approximately 89% observed once, and the top ten hold about 4.4%. This sample was taken from a study of T cell responses to AZD1222 COVID-19 vaccine. Study-wide results and caveats: White British people made up most donors, females outnumbered males, and clonal diversity was possibly underestimated. Spike as a whole was targeted by vaccine-associated CD4 TCRs, dominant at 160-218 and 743-854. Reportedly, nearly half the spike-specific TCRs target unmutated variant regions.

This clonotype was sampled from an adult in good health. The source material was peripheral blood, sampled on day 0 of AZD1222 vaccination.

The CDR3 loop reads CASRTGAYNSPLHF. The CDR3 coding sequence is TGTGCCAGCCGGACAGGGGCGTATAATTCACCCCTCCACTTT. The rearrangement joins TRBV6-5 to TRBJ1-6, with 9 positions matching TRBD1. This CDR3 is 14 amino acids long. J gave up 4 bases and V 8 bases, and 3 bases lay outside the gene matches. Looked up from germline, CDR1 is MNHEY and CDR2 is SVGAGI.